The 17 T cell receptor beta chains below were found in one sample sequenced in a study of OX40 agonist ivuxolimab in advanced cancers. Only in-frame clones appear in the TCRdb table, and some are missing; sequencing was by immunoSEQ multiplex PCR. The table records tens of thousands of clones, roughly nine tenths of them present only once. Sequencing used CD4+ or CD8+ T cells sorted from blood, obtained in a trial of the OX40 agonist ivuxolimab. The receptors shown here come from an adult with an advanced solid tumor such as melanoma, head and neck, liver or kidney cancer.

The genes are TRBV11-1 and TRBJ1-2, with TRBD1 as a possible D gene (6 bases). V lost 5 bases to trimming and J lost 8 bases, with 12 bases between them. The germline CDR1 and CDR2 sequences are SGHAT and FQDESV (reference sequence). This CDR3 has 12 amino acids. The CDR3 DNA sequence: TGTGCCAGCAGCCATACAGGGTCCGGCTACACCTTC. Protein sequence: CASSHTGSGYTF.

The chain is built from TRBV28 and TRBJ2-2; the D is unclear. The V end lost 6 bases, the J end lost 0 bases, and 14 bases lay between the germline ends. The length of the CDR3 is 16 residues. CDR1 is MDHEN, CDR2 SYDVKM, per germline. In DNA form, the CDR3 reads TGTGCCAGCAGAATGACACGCGCACCGAACACCGGGGAGCTGTTTTTT. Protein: CASRMTRAPNTGELFF. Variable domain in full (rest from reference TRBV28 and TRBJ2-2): DVKVTQSSRYLVKRTGEKVFLECVQDMDHENMFWYRQDPGLGLRLIYFSYDVKMKEKGDIPEGYSVSREKKERFSLILESASTNQTSMYLCASRMTRAPNTGELFFGEGSRLTVL.

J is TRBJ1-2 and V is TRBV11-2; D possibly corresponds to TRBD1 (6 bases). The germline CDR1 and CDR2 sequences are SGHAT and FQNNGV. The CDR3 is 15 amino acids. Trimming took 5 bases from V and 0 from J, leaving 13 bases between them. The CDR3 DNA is TGTGCCAGCAGCGCCCGACAGGATACTAACTATGGCTACACCTTC. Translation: CASSARQDTNYGYTF. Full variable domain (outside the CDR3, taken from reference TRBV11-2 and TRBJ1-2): EAGVAQSPRYKIIEKRQSVAFWCNPISGHATLYWYQQILGQGPKLLIQFQNNGVVDDSQLPKDRFSAERLKGVDSTLKIQPAKLEDSAVYLCASSARQDTNYGYTFGSGTRLTVV.

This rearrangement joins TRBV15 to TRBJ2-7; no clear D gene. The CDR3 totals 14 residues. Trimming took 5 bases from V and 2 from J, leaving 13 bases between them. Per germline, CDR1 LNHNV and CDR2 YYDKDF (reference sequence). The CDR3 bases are TGTGCCACCAGCTCCAGGCGACATACCTACGAGCAGTACTTC. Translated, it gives CATSSRRHTYEQYF.

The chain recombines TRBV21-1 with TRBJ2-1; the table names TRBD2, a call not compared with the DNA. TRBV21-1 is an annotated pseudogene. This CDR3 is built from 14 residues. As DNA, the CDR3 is TGTGCCAGCAGCCCAAACGGAGACTACAATGAGCAGTTCTTC. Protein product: CASSPNGDYNEQFF.

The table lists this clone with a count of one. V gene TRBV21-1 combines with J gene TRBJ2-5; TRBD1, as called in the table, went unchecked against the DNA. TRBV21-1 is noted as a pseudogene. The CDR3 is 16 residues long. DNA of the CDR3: TGTGCCAGCAGCACGAGAGGACAGGGGGGCCAAGAGACCCAGTACTTC. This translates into CASSTRGQGGQETQYF.

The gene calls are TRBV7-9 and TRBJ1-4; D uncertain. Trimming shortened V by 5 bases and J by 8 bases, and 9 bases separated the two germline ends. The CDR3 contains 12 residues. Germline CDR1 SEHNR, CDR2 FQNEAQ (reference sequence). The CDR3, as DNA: TGTGCCAGCAGCCCCATGGTAGAAAAACTGTTTTTT. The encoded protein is CASSPMVEKLFF.

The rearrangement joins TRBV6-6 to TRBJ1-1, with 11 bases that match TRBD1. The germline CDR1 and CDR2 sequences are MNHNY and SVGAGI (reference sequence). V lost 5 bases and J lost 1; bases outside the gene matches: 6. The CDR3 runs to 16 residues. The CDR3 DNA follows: TGTGCCAGCAGTAGAGGACAGGGGGCTCGGAACACTGAAGCTTTCTTT. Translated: CASSRGQGARNTEAFF.

The CDR3 nucleotides read TGCAGTGCTCTACAGGGCTACGAGCAGTACTTC. Translation: CSALQGYEQYF. The rearrangement uses TRBV20-1 and TRBJ2-7, with a possible D match to TRBD1 (6 bases). The length of the CDR3 is 11 residues. V lost 5 bases, J lost 3 bases, and 8 bases lay in between. Germline values: CDR1 DFQATT, CDR2 SNEGSKA (reference sequence).

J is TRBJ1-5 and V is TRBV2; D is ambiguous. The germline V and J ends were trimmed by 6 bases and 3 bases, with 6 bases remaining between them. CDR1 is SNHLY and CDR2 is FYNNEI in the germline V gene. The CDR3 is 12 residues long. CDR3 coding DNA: TGTGCCAGCAGGGACCACAATCAGCCCCAGCATTTT. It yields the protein CASRDHNQPQHF.

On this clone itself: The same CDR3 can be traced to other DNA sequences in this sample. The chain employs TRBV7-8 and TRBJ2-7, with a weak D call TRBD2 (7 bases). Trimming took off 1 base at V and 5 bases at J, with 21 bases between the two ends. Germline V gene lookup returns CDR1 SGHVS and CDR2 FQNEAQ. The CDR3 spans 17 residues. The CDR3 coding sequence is TGTGCCAGCAGCTTAGGAGGGGGGGGTGGGCCAAGAGACGAGCAGTACTTC. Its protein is CASSLGGGGGPRDEQYF.

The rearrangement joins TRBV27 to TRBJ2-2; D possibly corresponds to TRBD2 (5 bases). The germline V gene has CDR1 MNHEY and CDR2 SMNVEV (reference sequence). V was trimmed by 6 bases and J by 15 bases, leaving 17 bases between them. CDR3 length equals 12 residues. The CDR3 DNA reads TGTGCCAGCAGCCGCCCGTCCGGAGCGGTGTTTTTT. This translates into CASSRPSGAVFF.

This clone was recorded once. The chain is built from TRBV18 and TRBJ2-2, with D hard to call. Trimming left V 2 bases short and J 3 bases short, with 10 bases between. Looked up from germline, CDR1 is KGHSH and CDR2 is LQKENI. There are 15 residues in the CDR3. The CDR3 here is CASSPLNVHTGELFF. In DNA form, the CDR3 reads TGTGCCAGCTCACCATTGAACGTTCACACCGGGGAGCTGTTTTTT.

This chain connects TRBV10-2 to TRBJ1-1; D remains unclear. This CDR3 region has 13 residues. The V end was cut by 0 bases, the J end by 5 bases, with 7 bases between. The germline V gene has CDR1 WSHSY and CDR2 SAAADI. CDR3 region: CASSESPGTEAFF. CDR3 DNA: TGCGCCAGCAGTGAGTCCCCCGGGACTGAAGCTTTCTTT.

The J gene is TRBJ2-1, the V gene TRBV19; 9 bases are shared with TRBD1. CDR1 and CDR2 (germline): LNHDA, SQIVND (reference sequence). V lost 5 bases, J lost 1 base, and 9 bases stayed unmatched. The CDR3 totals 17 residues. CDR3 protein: CASSGGPGTGSYNEQFF. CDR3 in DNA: TGTGCCAGTAGTGGGGGCCCCGGGACAGGGTCCTACAATGAGCAGTTCTTC. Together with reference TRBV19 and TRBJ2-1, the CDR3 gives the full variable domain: DGGITQSPKYLFRKEGQNVTLSCEQNLNHDAMYWYRQDPGQGLRLIYYSQIVNDFQKGDIAEGYSVSREKKESFPLTVTSAQKNPTAFYLCASSGGPGTGSYNEQFFGPGTRLTVL.

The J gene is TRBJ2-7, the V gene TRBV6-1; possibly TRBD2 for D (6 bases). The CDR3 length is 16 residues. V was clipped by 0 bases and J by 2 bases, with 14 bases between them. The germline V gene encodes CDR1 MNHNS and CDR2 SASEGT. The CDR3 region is CASSEARRATPYEQYF. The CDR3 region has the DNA TGTGCCAGCAGTGAAGCGCGGAGGGCAACTCCCTACGAGCAGTACTTC.

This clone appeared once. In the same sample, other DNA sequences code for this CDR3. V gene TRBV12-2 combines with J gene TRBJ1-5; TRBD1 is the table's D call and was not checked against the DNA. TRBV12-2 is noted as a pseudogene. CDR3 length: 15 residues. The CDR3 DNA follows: TGTGCAAGTCGACCACAGGGTGGGGACAATCAGCCCCAGCATTTT. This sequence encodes CASRPQGGDNQPQHF.